Below are 21 T cell receptor beta chains sequenced from a single sample in a study of OX40 agonist ivuxolimab in advanced cancers. Method: immunoSEQ multiplex PCR; TCRdb's copy keeps in-frame clones and lacks some. Of roughly 75,000 clones in the sample, roughly 85% were seen once. This sample comprised CD4+ or CD8+ T cells sorted from blood, obtained in a trial of the OX40 agonist ivuxolimab. Receptor source: an adult with an advanced solid tumor such as melanoma, head and neck, liver or kidney cancer.

V gene TRBV6-1 combines with J gene TRBJ1-1; 8 bases map to TRBD1. CDR1 is MNHNS, CDR2 SASEGT, per germline. CDR3 length: 15 amino acids. J was trimmed by 5 bases and V by 6 bases; bases with no gene match: 11. The CDR3 DNA reads as TGTGCCAGCAGGTGGACAGGGATATTGTGGACTGAAGCTTTCTTT. Its translation: CASRWTGILWTEAFF.

The CDR3 loop is CASSPQNVDRPSSYNEQFF. The CDR3, as DNA: TGCGCCAGCAGCCCCCAGAACGTAGACAGGCCTAGCTCCTACAATGAGCAGTTCTTC. The chain couples TRBV5-1 to TRBJ2-1, with a tentative D call TRBD1 (6 bases). The ends were cut back, 4 bases at V and 0 bases at J, with 23 bases in the middle. The CDR3 is 19 residues long. Germline assignment: CDR1 SGHRS and CDR2 YFSETQ.

The CDR3 nucleotides are TGCGCCAGCAGCACGGGACAGGGGGCCTATGGCTACACCTTC. It encodes CASSTGQGAYGYTF. V gene TRBV5-1 combines with J gene TRBJ1-2; 12 bases fit TRBD1. With V trimmed by 4 bases and J by 4 bases, 2 bases remained unmatched. CDR1 and CDR2 from the germline V gene are SGHRS and YFSETQ. The CDR3 sequence is 14 residues long.

This rearrangement joins TRBV7-2 to TRBJ1-2, with 7 bases aligning to TRBD1. J was trimmed by 7 bases and V by 5 bases; bases with no gene match: 7. The CDR3 covers 13 residues. Germline assignment: CDR1 SGHTA and CDR2 FQGNSA. The DNA of the CDR3 is TGTGCCAGCAGCGATAGACAGGGCTCTGGCTACACCTTC. This gives the protein CASSDRQGSGYTF.

This clone was detected only once. CDR3 nucleotides: TGTGCCAGCAGCCCGGGACTAGATTACAATGAGCAGTTCTTC. It encodes CASSPGLDYNEQFF. This chain links TRBV28 with TRBJ2-1; 8 nucleotides line up with TRBD2. The ends lost 6 bases at V and 4 bases at J; junction bases unmatched: 5. There are 14 residues in the CDR3. The germline CDR1 and CDR2 sequences are MDHEN and SYDVKM. The complete variable domain, with remaining parts taken from reference TRBV28 and TRBJ2-1, reads DVKVTQSSRYLVKRTGEKVFLECVQDMDHENMFWYRQDPGLGLRLIYFSYDVKMKEKGDIPEGYSVSREKKERFSLILESASTNQTSMYLCASSPGLDYNEQFFGPGTRLTVL.

This rearrangement joins TRBV28 to TRBJ2-5; D might be TRBD2 (7 bases). Germline CDR1 reads MDHEN; CDR2 reads SYDVKM. The germline V and J ends were trimmed by 5 bases and 5 bases, with 21 bases remaining between them. CDR3 length equals 16 residues. Here the CDR3 reads CASSPPIWGGRETQYF. The CDR3 coding sequence is TGTGCCAGCAGTCCCCCCATTTGGGGGGGGCGTGAGACCCAGTACTTC.

This chain joins TRBV5-1 and TRBJ1-1; D remains ambiguous. Germline values: CDR1 SGHRS, CDR2 YFSETQ. CDR3 length: 13 residues. V was clipped by 0 bases and J by 2 bases, with 5 bases between them. The chain's CDR3 is CASSLAGNTEAFF. As DNA, the CDR3 is TGCGCCAGCAGCTTGGCTGGAAACACTGAAGCTTTCTTT.

The V and J genes are TRBV27 and TRBJ1-5; possibly TRBD1 for D (5 bases). Germline assignment: CDR1 MNHEY and CDR2 SMNVEV (reference sequence). V was clipped by 4 bases and J by 0 bases, with 10 bases between them. CDR3 length: 15 amino acids. The CDR3 DNA reads TGTGCCAGCAGTTGGGGGACTAATAGCAATCAGCCCCAGCATTTT. This sequence encodes CASSWGTNSNQPQHF.

The V call is TRBV5-6, the J call TRBJ2-5; a weak D match, TRBD2 (5 bases). Trimming stripped 6 bases from V and 4 bases from J, with 19 bases between. Germline loops: CDR1 SGHDT, CDR2 YYEEEE. CDR3 length: 15 residues. CDR3 sequence (DNA): TGTGCCAGCACCCTCATACCCGGGGTAGGAGAGACCCAGTACTTC. Its translation is CASTLIPGVGETQYF.

This CDR3 is CASSSASYEQYF. For the CDR3, the DNA is TGTGCCAGCAGTTCTGCCTCCTACGAGCAGTACTTC. The rearrangement joins TRBV28 to TRBJ2-7; D gene uncertain. Germline V gene data show CDR1 as MDHEN and CDR2 as SYDVKM. V was shortened by 4 bases and J by 0 bases, with 4 bases between the two germline ends. This CDR3 spans 12 amino acids.

The chain uses TRBV2 and TRBJ2-5, with a tentative D call TRBD1 (5 bases). The V end lost 4 bases, the J end lost 2 bases, and 26 bases lay between the germline ends. The CDR3 consists of 19 residues. Germline CDR1 reads SNHLY; CDR2 reads FYNNEI. The CDR3 reads CASSVFNSQGERRQETQYF. CDR3 bases: TGTGCCAGCAGTGTTTTTAATAGCCAGGGCGAACGGCGGCAAGAGACCCAGTACTTC.

This rearrangement joins TRBV7-6 to TRBJ1-1; 10 bases are shared with TRBD1. Looked up from germline, CDR1 is SGHVS and CDR2 is FNYEAQ. This CDR3 has 17 amino acids. Germline trimming cut 0 bases from V and 2 bases from J; bases unmatched to any gene: 6. The CDR3 DNA is TGTGCCAGCAGCTTAGCCTGGACAGGGGGATATAACACTGAAGCTTTCTTT. Translated, it gives CASSLAWTGGYNTEAFF.

The chain recombines TRBV7-2 with TRBJ2-3; no clear D. V shed 0 bases and J shed 4 bases, with 8 bases lying between them. CDR1 SGHTA and CDR2 FQGNSA come from the germline V gene. The CDR3 is made up of 14 amino acids. CDR3 coding DNA: TGTGCCAGCAGCTTAGCGGATGGGTCAGATACGCAGTATTTT. Translating it yields CASSLADGSDTQYF.

This chain connects TRBV6-6 to TRBJ2-7; TRBD1 matches 8 bases. From germline, CDR1 is MNHNY and CDR2 SVGAGI (reference sequence). The V and J ends lost 6 bases and 4 bases, in that order; junction bases with no gene match: 8. The CDR3 consists of 14 residues. The CDR3 sequence is CASSLGQDNYEQYF. CDR3 DNA: TGTGCCAGCAGCCTGGGACAGGATAATTACGAGCAGTACTTC.

Concerning this clone itself: Additional DNA sequences in this sample encode the identical CDR3. The V and J genes are TRBV27 and TRBJ2-2; D gene uncertain. Trimming cost V 0 bases and J 8 bases, with 7 bases left between them. The germline V gene encodes CDR1 MNHEY and CDR2 SMNVEV (reference sequence). The CDR3 contains 13 residues. The CDR3, as DNA: TGTGCCAGCAGTTTATCAGGCCTTGGGGAGCTGTTTTTT. Protein sequence: CASSLSGLGELFF.

The chain joins TRBV5-6 to TRBJ2-5; TRBD2 matches at 15 bases. From germline, CDR1 is SGHDT and CDR2 YYEEEE. Trimming took 4 bases from V and 9 from J; bases not matched to a gene: 1. The length of the CDR3 is 13 residues. The CDR3 sequence is CASSRTSGGAQYF. For the CDR3, the DNA is TGTGCCAGCAGCCGGACTAGCGGGGGGGCCCAGTACTTC. The full variable domain, its missing parts supplied by reference TRBV5-6 and TRBJ2-5, is DAGVTQSPTHLIKTRGQQVTLRCSPKSGHDTVSWYQQALGQGPQFIFQYYEEEERQRGNFPDRFSGHQFPNYSSELNVNALLLGDSALYLCASSRTSGGAQYFGPGTRLLVL.

Comments on this clone: Other DNA sequences of this sample code for an identical CDR3. The V and J genes are TRBV7-3 and TRBJ1-1; D not certain. The CDR3 is 14 amino acids. The germline V gene has CDR1 SGHTA and CDR2 FQGTGA. V was cut by 0 bases and J by 1 base, with 6 bases left in between. The CDR3 DNA reads TGTGCCAGCAGCTTAACGGGCGGGAACACTGAAGCTTTCTTT. This codes for CASSLTGGNTEAFF. The full variable domain, completed using reference TRBV7-3 and TRBJ1-1, is GAGVSQTPSNKVTEKGKYVELRCDPISGHTALYWYRQSLGQGPEFLIYFQGTGAADDSGLPNDRFFAVRPEGSVSTLKIQRTERGDSAVYLCASSLTGGNTEAFFGQGTRLTVV.

V gene TRBV19 combines with J gene TRBJ2-1, with a tentative D call TRBD2 (6 bases). The CDR3 is 15 residues long. Per the germline V gene, CDR1 is LNHDA and CDR2 is SQIVND (reference sequence). V was shortened by 4 bases and J by 2 bases, with 12 bases between the two germline ends. In DNA, the CDR3 is TGTGCCAGTAGTACGGGACTTCCACCCTACAATGAGCAGTTCTTC. Amino acid sequence: CASSTGLPPYNEQFF.

This clone came up once. V and J are TRBV12-5 and TRBJ1-6; D gene ambiguous. The V and J ends lost 1 base and 5 bases respectively, with 3 bases between them. This CDR3 region has 13 residues. CDR1 LGHNT and CDR2 FRNRAP come from the germline V gene. The CDR3 DNA is TGTGCTAGTGGTTTGGAGGATAATTCACCCCTCCACTTT. Encoded protein: CASGLEDNSPLHF.

The chain is built from TRBV28 and TRBJ1-5; D is ambiguous. The CDR3 has 16 amino acids. Germline lookup yields CDR1 MDHEN and CDR2 SYDVKM. V shed 6 bases and J shed 2 bases, with 17 bases lying between them. This chain's CDR3 is CASSNRVGRRNQPQHF. In DNA form, the CDR3 reads TGTGCCAGCAGCAACCGAGTCGGGCGTCGCAATCAGCCCCAGCATTTT.

This clone has a handful of counts. This chain joins TRBV7-9 and TRBJ1-1; 7 nucleotides line up with TRBD1. Trimming removed 6 bases from V and 4 bases from J; junction bases left unmatched: 20. The CDR3 is 18 amino acids. In germline, CDR1 is SEHNR, CDR2 FQNEAQ (reference sequence). The CDR3 spells CASRVPATGLFSVTEAFF. The CDR3 DNA is TGTGCCAGCAGGGTCCCGGCGACAGGGCTTTTTTCGGTCACTGAAGCTTTCTTT.